Listed here is a single T cell receptor (beta chain). This clonotype was observed many times. Its recognized antigen is unknown. No much larger clonotype is one base removed from it; base qualities were not supplied. The source of the sample is a study of T cells in Graves' hyperthyroidism and ophthalmopathy (dated by TCRdb to the late 2010s). In terms of the full investigation: Peripheral blood was collected at initial diagnosis, before any treatment. The study also compared thyroid tissue and blood T-cell repertoires from a handful of Graves' hyperthyroidism patients. Once sampling was done, hyperthyroidism patients were given methimazole at a starting dose of 30 mg daily, whereas ophthalmopathy patients were given high-dose intravenous methylprednisolone. The paper reports TCR Vbeta CDR3 sequencing of 130 to 150 peripheral blood samples: approximately 41 ophthalmopathy, fewer than 80 hyperthyroidism and approximately 17 progressor patients. Prospective prediction of ophthalmopathy was tested in an independent validation cohort consisting of roughly 19 hyperthyroidism patients and about 17 patients who later progressed to ophthalmopathy. For training and testing, the roughly 93 patients in the discovery cohort were randomly divided in a 7:3 ratio. To identify TCR V-J signatures that set the groups apart, the researchers used a discovery cohort of about a hundred patients, made up of 40 to 45 with Graves' ophthalmopathy and about 60 with stable Graves' hyperthyroidism.

The TCR beta CDR3 regions were amplified from RNA transcripts. A first-round RT-PCR of the TCR CDR3 used the HTBI primer set with the Qiagen OneStep RT-PCR kit. The libraries were constructed in a second round of multiplex PCR and then size-selected and purified. Sequencing of the libraries was done on an Illumina HiSeq2000 using paired-end 100 bp reads. On the study's bioinformatics: Raw data were processed with SOAPnuke, discarding reads with adapters, uncalled bases, mean Phred below 15, or no exact constant-primer or identifier match. High-quality paired reads were merged with COPE v1.2.5, and unique nucleotide sequences were defined as clonotypes. Clonotypes were aligned to IMGT TRBV, TRBD and TRBJ reference segments using MiTCR v1.1. Only V-J combinations with frequency above 0.0001, covering about 99% of repertoires, were analysed. A TCS score was defined as the ratio of F50 (clonal expansion) to E x V (chaos), with BLOSUM62-based TCRdist applied between CDR3 peptides within each V-J. Welch's t-statistics and random forest reduced 500 to 650 V-J features to about 12, which were used in a naive Bayes classifier (R e1071). The similarity between thyroid and blood repertoires was quantified using the Morisita-Horn index. The public reads were reanalyzed by TCRdb: fastp trimming at Q25, MiXCR alignment, in-frame beta chains only. Rows with a matching CDR3 protein are joined into one entry that keeps the most common DNA and genes. These V and J calls derive from TCRdb rather than the authors' analysis. The table for this sample lists nearly 750,000 distinct CDR3 sequences; around 40% of them were counted only once. The ten biggest clones cover around 31% of the sample.

Stable Graves' hyperthyroidism was defined as no progression to ophthalmopathy during 18 months of follow-up. Hyperthyroidism patients were aged 18 to 65 years and newly diagnosed, with disease duration of less than 2 months. Patients with uncontrolled infections, other autoimmune diseases, pregnancy or lactation were excluded. Diagnoses were based on clinical symptoms, serum thyroxine and TRAb, thyroid ultrasound and orbital computed tomography. PBMCs were isolated from about 9.2 ml of fresh peripheral blood by Ficoll-Paque density gradient centrifugation. Trizol reagent was used to extract total RNA, and RNA quality was then checked on an Agilent 2100 Bioanalyzer. CDR1 and CDR2 are drawn from the germline V gene: SQVTM, ANQGSEA. After removal of 1 base from V and 6 bases from J, the junction retains 9 bases not matched to a gene. Including the terminal cysteine and phenylalanine, the CDR3 comprises 15 residues. Of all the DNA, just the CDR3 is kept, 45 bases in frame from base 1.

The investigation overall reported the following: No statistical method was used to fix the sample size in advance, and group allocation was not hidden from the investigators. In validation, progression to ophthalmopathy was predicted by the model with 70.59% sensitivity and about 72% specificity, a median of about 6.8 months before onset. Most expanded thyroid clonotypes (frequency above 0.001) were also detected in blood, suggesting blood repertoires may reflect thyroid immune responses. A model built on a 13 V-J signature distinguished ophthalmopathy from stable hyperthyroidism, reaching 85% to 90% sensitivity and about 81% specificity in cross-validation and 80%/75% in testing.

The material sequenced was blood. This TCR derives from a woman aged 40 to 50 with Graves' hyperthyroidism. This chain is built from TRBV29-1 and TRBJ1-2; 9 junctional bases match TRBD1. The CDR3 is CSVEVSNRDRDGYTF. DNA sequence: TGCAGCGTTGAAGTTAGTAACCGGGACAGGGATGGCTACACCTTC.